This entry describes one T cell receptor beta chain. Its cognate antigen is unknown. This record belongs to a study of cytomegalovirus exposure and HLA in healthy donors. General study results and limits: First-cohort TCR clusters were later found to tend to co-occur in the 120 or so validation repertoires. CMV antigen specificity was confirmed in vitro for three CMV-associated chains. The study labeled 150 or so TCR beta chains cytomegalovirus-associated.

TCRdb's table, derived via immunoSEQ multiplex PCR, lists solely in-frame clones and lacks some. Of 150,000 to 180,000 clones in the sample, around nine tenths are singletons; the top ten hold about 22%. The V gene's germline CDR1 is SGHAT and CDR2 FQNNGV. This CDR3 has 18 residues. With 5 bases removed from V and 6 bases from J, the gap between germline ends came to 25 bases. The material sequenced was PBMCs. The TCR sequence derives from a man in his late teens or twenties in good health and CMV-seropositive. The chain has TRBV11-2 and TRBJ2-2; tentatively, D is TRBD2 (5 bases). The DNA of the CDR3 is TGTGCCAGCAGCCGGGGTGGGTTAAGGGAGCGTATTCCCGGGGAGCTGTTTTTT. Its translation is CASSRGGLRERIPGELFF.